A single T cell receptor beta chain is shown here with its context. At the DNA level, this CDR3 is encoded by other sequences in the same sample as well. V gave up 3 bases and J gave up 2 bases, with 8 bases separating them. The CDR3 loop spans 13 amino acids. In germline, CDR1 is SGDLS, CDR2 YYNGEE. Libraries were prepared by immunoSEQ multiplex PCR; TCRdb keeps only in-frame clonotypes and omits some of them. The sample lists fewer than 350,000 clones, around 86% seen once, with roughly 5% in the top ten. This record belongs to a study of blood T cell repertoires in COVID-19. This sequence was found in a man aged 55-75 years who had recovered from COVID-19. The material sequenced was PBMCs or T cells enriched from blood (not recorded which). V gene TRBV9 combines with J gene TRBJ1-1; D is possibly TRBD1 (5 bases). This CDR3 is CASSETVNTEAFF. CDR3 bases: TGTGCCAGCAGCGAGACAGTTAACACTGAAGCTTTCTTT.